This is a list of T cell receptor beta chains from one sample in a study of blood T cell repertoires in COVID-19. Profiled with immunoSEQ multiplex PCR; TCRdb holds only in-frame clones, not every one. The repertoire holds under 150,000 clones, around 85% seen once, with about 3.1% in the top ten. The specimen sequenced was peripheral blood. These TCRs come from a woman in her 40s with active or convalescent COVID-19. The CDR3 runs from the conserved cysteine through the conserved F or W. The order of the fields is D gene, V gene, J gene, clone size, CDR3 protein, CDR3 DNA. A D gene is named only where the DNA matches it firmly. Expanded clones are given a class, and other clones once, few, many or no size at all.

TRBD2	TRBV24-1	TRBJ2-5	once	CATSDPGLAVQETQYF	TGTGCCACCAGTGATCCGGGACTAGCGGTCCAAGAGACCCAGTACTTC
NA	TRBV11-3	TRBJ2-7	few	CASSIGGPPYEQYF	TGTGCCAGCTCGATCGGGGGTCCCCCCTACGAGCAGTACTTC
NA	TRBV18	TRBJ1-2	once	CASSPPTGFYGYTF	TGTGCCAGCTCACCTCCTACAGGGTTCTATGGCTACACCTTC
NA	TRBV12-5	TRBJ2-2	NA	CASGLATTRDTGELFF	TGTGCTAGTGGTTTGGCCACGACTAGGGACACCGGGGAGCTGTTTTTT
NA	TRBV9	TRBJ2-1	NA	CASSVAQGGYNEQFF	TGTGCCAGCAGCGTAGCTCAGGGAGGATACAATGAGCAGTTCTTC
NA	TRBV28	TRBJ1-3	NA	CASTIFGGFSGNTIYF	TGTGCCAGCACTATCTTCGGGGGGTTCTCTGGAAACACCATATATTTT
TRBD2	TRBV18	TRBJ2-7	NA	CASSQRGGVSGAEQYF	TGTGCCAGCTCCCAGAGGGGAGGGGTCTCGGGCGCCGAGCAGTACTTC
NA	TRBV27	TRBJ1-1	NA	CASSSGWDTEAFF	TGTGCCAGCAGCTCCGGGTGGGACACTGAAGCTTTCTTT
NA	TRBV6-5	TRBJ2-7	NA	CASSTAGAYEQYF	TGTGCCAGCAGTACGGCCGGGGCCTACGAGCAGTACTTC
TRBD1	TRBV27	TRBJ1-5	few	CASSPTGAQQPQHF	TGTGCCAGCAGTCCGACAGGGGCGCAGCAGCCCCAGCATTTT
NA	TRBV7-9	TRBJ2-2	NA	CASRSRTGRGTGELFF	TGTGCCAGCAGGTCCCGTACAGGGCGAGGCACCGGGGAGCTGTTTTTT
TRBD2	TRBV6-1	TRBJ2-7	NA	CASSQAWEGPYEQYF	TGTGCCAGCAGTCAAGCGTGGGAGGGCCCCTACGAGCAGTACTTC
TRBD1	TRBV7-2	TRBJ1-6	NA	CASSPSLTGQGIRPLHF	TGTGCCAGCAGCCCATCCCTCACAGGACAGGGGATCCGGCCCCTCCACTTT
TRBD1	TRBV11-2	TRBJ1-2	NA	CASTGWGQVFPYGYTF	TGTGCCAGCACCGGGTGGGGACAGGTCTTCCCTTATGGCTACACCTTC
NA	TRBV7-8	TRBJ1-2	NA	CASRPQNIYGYTF	TGTGCCAGCAGACCCCAGAATATCTATGGCTACACCTTC
NA	TRBV11-2	TRBJ1-2	NA	CASSRGENYGYTF	TGTGCCAGCAGTCGCGGAGAGAACTATGGCTACACCTTC
NA	TRBV7-6	TRBJ2-7	NA	CASSLEAELTYEQYF	TGTGCCAGCAGCTTAGAGGCGGAACTAACCTACGAGCAGTACTTC
NA	TRBV28	TRBJ1-1	NA	CASSSRAPGTFF	TGTGCCAGCAGTTCCAGGGCCCCAGGGACTTTCTTT
NA	TRBV5-4	TRBJ2-5	NA	CASSLAMANQETQYF	TGTGCCAGCAGCTTGGCGATGGCAAATCAAGAGACCCAGTACTTC
NA	TRBV5-1	TRBJ2-7	NA	CASSTETAYEQYF	TGCGCCAGCAGCACGGAGACAGCCTACGAGCAGTACTTC
NA	TRBV30	TRBJ1-1	NA	CASYEAFF	TGTGCCTCTTATGAAGCTTTCTTT
TRBD1	TRBV5-1	TRBJ1-1	NA	CASTSGQGSRNTEAFF	TGCGCCAGCACCTCGGGACAGGGTAGTAGGAACACTGAAGCTTTCTTT
NA	TRBV10-2	TRBJ2-7	NA	CASSERADRGYEQYF	TGCGCCAGCAGTGAGCGGGCTGACAGAGGATACGAGCAGTACTTC
TRBD1	TRBV11-2	TRBJ1-2	NA	CASSSVKGQVSRDGYTF	TGTGCCAGCAGCTCCGTTAAGGGACAGGTATCTCGGGATGGCTACACCTTC
NA	TRBV5-6	TRBJ2-5	NA	CAAGRPNLETQYF	TGTGCCGCGGGGCGTCCAAATTTGGAGACCCAGTACTTC
TRBD1	TRBV7-8	TRBJ1-2	NA	CASSSTSGTGLGYTF	TGTGCCAGCAGCTCTACCTCCGGGACAGGGCTAGGCTACACCTTC
NA	TRBV2	TRBJ1-4	NA	CATGVGRQNEKLFF	TGTGCCACCGGAGTGGGCCGACAGAATGAAAAACTGTTTTTT
NA	TRBV27	TRBJ1-1	NA	CASRFEPSNTEAFF	TGTGCCAGCAGGTTCGAGCCATCAAACACTGAAGCTTTCTTT
TRBD1	TRBV7-6	TRBJ2-1	NA	CASSSATGDNEQFF	TGTGCCAGCAGTTCGGCAACAGGGGACAATGAGCAGTTCTTC
NA	TRBV5-1	TRBJ1-5	NA	CASSSDGQGNQPQHF	TGCGCCAGCAGCTCCGATGGGCAGGGCAATCAGCCCCAGCATTTT
TRBD1	TRBV5-5	TRBJ2-6	NA	CASSLAPQGASSGANVLTF	TGTGCCAGCAGCTTGGCCCCACAGGGGGCTAGCTCTGGGGCCAACGTCCTGACTTTC
TRBD1	TRBV7-2	TRBJ2-7	NA	CASSKSGGRFEQYF	TGTGCCAGCAGCAAATCAGGGGGCCGTTTCGAGCAGTACTTC
NA	TRBV10-3	TRBJ2-1	NA	CAITLRLVGSSYNEQFF	TGTGCCATCACCCTGAGGTTGGTCGGGAGCTCCTACAATGAGCAGTTCTTC
NA	TRBV6-5	TRBJ1-3	NA	CASSRGSGNTIYF	TGTGCCAGCAGCCGGGGCTCTGGAAACACCATATATTTT
TRBD1	TRBV4-1	TRBJ1-2	few	CASSQVEGASYGYTF	TGCGCCAGCAGCCAAGTCGAGGGGGCCAGCTATGGCTACACCTTC
NA	TRBV19	TRBJ2-5	NA	CASSSRGIQETQYF	TGTGCCAGTAGTAGTAGGGGAATCCAAGAGACCCAGTACTTC
NA	TRBV7-9	TRBJ1-2	once	CASSRAGDTSFGGYTF	TGTGCCAGCAGCCGGGCCGGGGACACGAGCTTCGGTGGCTACACCTTC
NA	TRBV6-1	TRBJ1-6	NA	CASSDAGGTIARNSPLHF	TGTGCCAGCAGTGACGCCGGGGGAACAATAGCGCGGAATTCACCCCTCCACTTT
TRBD2	TRBV6-5	TRBJ2-2	NA	CASTPRGDTGELFF	TGTGCCAGCACCCCTCGGGGGGATACGGGGGAGCTGTTTTTT
NA	TRBV5-5	TRBJ1-4	NA	CASSLAGGAGEKLFF	TGTGCCAGCAGCTTGGCCGGGGGGGCCGGCGAAAAACTGTTTTTT
TRBD1	TRBV7-2	TRBJ1-1	NA	CASRSYRGGTEAFF	TGTGCCAGCAGAAGCTACAGGGGAGGCACTGAAGCTTTCTTT
TRBD1	TRBV2	TRBJ2-6	NA	CASSWTGILFSGANVLTF	TGTGCCAGCAGTTGGACAGGCATTCTTTTTTCTGGGGCCAACGTCCTGACTTTC
NA	TRBV5-1	TRBJ1-4	NA	CASSLGGGLANEKLFF	TGCGCCAGCAGCTTGGGCGGGGGCCTGGCTAATGAAAAACTGTTTTTT
NA	TRBV6-5	TRBJ1-1	NA	CASSPPWSEAFF	TGTGCCAGCAGCCCCCCTTGGAGTGAAGCTTTCTTT
NA	TRBV19	TRBJ1-1	NA	CASSIWPSNTEAFF	TGTGCCAGTAGTATATGGCCGTCGAACACTGAAGCTTTCTTT
NA	TRBV7-2	TRBJ1-2	NA	CASSLDGGDGYTF	TGTGCCAGCAGCTTAGACGGGGGGGATGGCTACACCTTC
TRBD2	TRBV28	TRBJ2-1	NA	CASSRAGDLNEQFF	TGTGCCAGCAGTCGAGCGGGAGATTTGAATGAGCAGTTCTTC
TRBD1	TRBV28	TRBJ1-2	NA	CASLRGQRHYGYTF	TGTGCCAGCTTAAGGGGACAGAGGCATTATGGCTACACCTTC
NA	TRBV19	TRBJ2-7	NA	CASSPNRDFEQYF	TGTGCCAGTAGCCCCAACCGAGATTTCGAGCAGTACTTC
TRBD2	TRBV7-2	TRBJ2-1	NA	CASSLVGAGVRSEQFF	TGTGCCAGCAGCTTAGTCGGGGCGGGAGTTAGGTCAGAGCAGTTCTTC